Below are 16 T cell receptor beta chains sequenced from a single sample in a study of graft-versus-host responses after intestinal transplantation (dated by TCRdb to about 2021). Library creation used the immunoSEQ multiplex PCR assay. The clones in this table, taken by TCRdb from immuneACCESS, are in-frame only. Not every clone is retained; where verified, under half of the shortfall comes from an unresolved V gene, and the cause of the rest is unknown. This sample lists more than 45,000 clones; 91% were detected once. Roughly 2.7% of the sample rests with the top ten. Sequences were derived from PBMCs, sampled 118 to 130 days after intestinal transplantation. The receptor set was obtained from a human patient who received an intestinal transplant, so some T cells may come from the graft donor.

The chain is built from TRBV11-2 and TRBJ2-7; 7 bases match TRBD1. Germline CDR1 reads SGHAT; CDR2 reads FQNNGV. After removal of 0 bases from V and 0 bases from J, the junction contained 5 bases not matched to a gene. The CDR3 has 16 amino acids. As DNA, the CDR3 is TGTGCCAGCAGCTTAGACCATTGGACAGGCTCCTACGAGCAGTACTTC. Protein sequence: CASSLDHWTGSYEQYF.

This rearrangement joins TRBV5-1 to TRBJ2-1; D remains unclear. Germline lookup yields CDR1 SGHRS and CDR2 YFSETQ. Trimming shortened V by 6 bases and J by 4 bases, and 20 bases separated the two germline ends. The CDR3 is 16 residues long. This chain's CDR3 is CASTLVAILLYNEQFF. The CDR3 nucleotides are TGCGCCAGCACTTTGGTAGCTATCCTACTATACAATGAGCAGTTCTTC.

CDR3 in amino acids: CASSSGFLKGDEQFF. Written as DNA, the CDR3 is TGCGCCAGCAGCTCAGGGTTCTTGAAGGGCGATGAGCAGTTCTTC. The J gene is TRBJ2-1, the V gene TRBV5-1; possibly TRBD1 for D (5 bases). V lost 3 bases and J 8 bases, leaving 18 bases between the germline ends. The CDR3 runs 15 residues. Germline assignment: CDR1 SGHRS and CDR2 YFSETQ.

This clone was detected once. The J gene is TRBJ1-3, the V gene TRBV5-5; TRBD1 is a possible D gene (6 bases). This CDR3 comprises 16 residues. Trimming removed 3 bases from V and 0 bases from J, with 13 bases in between. Germline V CDR1 and CDR2: SGHKS, YYEKEE (reference sequence). In DNA form, the CDR3 reads TGTGCCAGCAGCTCCAACCGGGACAACTCTGGAAACACCATATATTTT. It yields the protein CASSSNRDNSGNTIYF.

The chain has TRBV5-1 and TRBJ1-1; no definite D call. V gave up 1 base and J gave up 1 base, with 11 bases separating them. Germline values: CDR1 SGHRS, CDR2 YFSETQ. The CDR3 spans 15 residues. The CDR3 sequence is CASSLIPTGNTEAFF. The CDR3 nucleotides are TGCGCCAGCAGCTTGATTCCGACCGGGAACACTGAAGCTTTCTTT.

This clone showed up just once. The gene calls are TRBV7-8 and TRBJ1-1; TRBD1 might be the D (5 bases). The V gene lost 1 base and the J gene lost 9 bases, with 9 bases spanning the gap. The CDR3 spans 12 residues. CDR1 SGHVS and CDR2 FQNEAQ come from the germline V gene. The CDR3 reads CASSLGTGQAFF. CDR3 DNA: TGTGCCAGCAGCTTAGGTACAGGCCAAGCTTTCTTT.

V gene TRBV25-1 combines with J gene TRBJ2-3; D is perhaps TRBD1 (5 bases). V dropped 3 bases and J dropped 7 bases, with 20 bases sitting between them. The germline gives CDR1 MGHDK, CDR2 SYGVNS. The CDR3 is 16 amino acids. The CDR3 region is CASSEVGQGPRNTQYF. The DNA for the CDR3 is TGTGCCAGCAGTGAGGTAGGGCAGGGCCCTAGAAATACGCAGTATTTT.

The V call is TRBV5-1, the J call TRBJ2-3; the match to TRBD2 covers 11 bases. V shed 3 bases and J 4 bases; nucleotides not matched to a gene: 7. CDR3 length: 16 residues. Germline V gene sequence: CDR1 SGHRS, CDR2 YFSETQ. CDR3 region: CASSYVSGGAPDTQYF. The CDR3 region has the DNA TGCGCCAGCAGCTACGTTAGCGGGGGGGCCCCAGATACGCAGTATTTT. Looking up the rest from reference TRBV5-1 and TRBJ2-3 gives the full variable domain: KAGVTQTPRYLIKTRGQQVTLSCSPISGHRSVSWYQQTPGQGLQFLFEYFSETQRNKGNFPGRFSGRQFSNSRSEMNVSTLELGDSALYLCASSYVSGGAPDTQYFGPGTRLTVL.

This clone was counted once. This chain connects TRBV28 to TRBJ2-1, with 9 bases identical to TRBD2. The CDR3 length is 13 residues. Looked up from germline, CDR1 is MDHEN and CDR2 is SYDVKM. V was pared by 7 bases and J by 7 bases, with 5 bases of the junction left unmatched. The CDR3 is CASNAGGENEQFF. The DNA of the CDR3 is TGTGCCAGCAACGCGGGAGGGGAGAATGAGCAGTTCTTC.

The rearrangement uses TRBV28 and TRBJ2-7; 11 nucleotides align to TRBD1. V lost 6 bases, J lost 3 bases, and 10 bases stayed unmatched. Germline assignment: CDR1 MDHEN and CDR2 SYDVKM. This CDR3 comprises 16 residues. CDR3 sequence (DNA): TGTGCCAGCAGCCCCACTCCCGGGACAGGGGGCTACGAGCAGTACTTC. It translates to CASSPTPGTGGYEQYF.

This chain uses TRBV6-1 with TRBJ1-2; 9 nucleotides match TRBD1. V shed 2 bases and J 6 bases; nucleotides not matched to a gene: 4. Germline-derived CDR1 and CDR2 are MNHNS and SASEGT. This CDR3 spans 14 amino acids. The CDR3 region is CASSETGGWDGYTF. As DNA, the CDR3 is TGTGCCAGCAGTGAAACAGGGGGCTGGGATGGCTACACCTTC.

This rearrangement joins TRBV7-6 to TRBJ1-3, with unresolved D. This CDR3 comprises 13 residues. Looked up from germline, CDR1 is SGHVS and CDR2 is FNYEAQ. V lost 5 bases and J 0 bases, leaving 5 bases between the germline ends. The CDR3 nucleotides read TGTGCCAGCAGCCGGGACTCTGGAAACACCATATATTTT. This translates into CASSRDSGNTIYF.

V is TRBV6-1 and J is TRBJ1-1; unclear D gene. Germline values: CDR1 MNHNS, CDR2 SASEGT. V was clipped by 6 bases and J by 0 bases, with 8 bases between them. The CDR3 spans 13 residues. CDR3 sequence reads: CASREPLNTEAFF. For the CDR3, the DNA is TGTGCCAGCAGGGAACCGTTGAACACTGAAGCTTTCTTT.

The chain joins TRBV19 to TRBJ1-2; possibly TRBD1 for D (6 bases). Germline V gives CDR1 LNHDA, CDR2 SQIVND (reference sequence). The CDR3 contains 14 residues. V was shortened by 5 bases and J by 5 bases, with 15 bases between the two germline ends. The CDR3 region is CASSPAGELYGYTF. Written as DNA, the CDR3 is TGTGCCAGTAGTCCCGCAGGGGAATTGTATGGCTACACCTTC.

This clone was found once. The chain combines TRBV27 with TRBJ2-1; perhaps TRBD1 as D (6 bases). Between the trimmed V and J ends, which lost 5 bases and 3 bases, there was a span of 11 bases. The CDR3 covers 14 residues. Germline assignment: CDR1 MNHEY and CDR2 SMNVEV (reference sequence). CDR3 sequence (DNA): TGTGCCAGCAGTACCGGGACAAACTACAATGAGCAGTTCTTC. Translation: CASSTGTNYNEQFF.

The V and J genes are TRBV2 and TRBJ1-1; D is unclear. CDR1 and CDR2 (germline): SNHLY, FYNNEI. Trimming pared 2 bases from V and 0 bases from J, leaving 4 bases between. The CDR3 runs 13 residues. This chain's CDR3 is CASSESVNTEAFF. The CDR3 region has the DNA TGTGCCAGCAGTGAATCTGTGAACACTGAAGCTTTCTTT.